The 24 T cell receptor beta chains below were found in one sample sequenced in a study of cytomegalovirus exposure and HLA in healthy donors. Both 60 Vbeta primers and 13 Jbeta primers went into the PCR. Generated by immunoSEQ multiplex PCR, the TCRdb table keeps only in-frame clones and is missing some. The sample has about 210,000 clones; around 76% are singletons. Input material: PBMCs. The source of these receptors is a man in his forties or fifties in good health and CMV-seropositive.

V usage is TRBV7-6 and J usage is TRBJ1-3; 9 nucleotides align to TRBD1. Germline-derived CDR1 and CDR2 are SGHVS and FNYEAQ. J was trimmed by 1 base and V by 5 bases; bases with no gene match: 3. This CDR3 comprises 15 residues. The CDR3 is CASSPGTGSGNTIYF. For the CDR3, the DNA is TGTGCCAGCAGCCCCGGGACAGGGTCTGGAAACACCATATATTTT.

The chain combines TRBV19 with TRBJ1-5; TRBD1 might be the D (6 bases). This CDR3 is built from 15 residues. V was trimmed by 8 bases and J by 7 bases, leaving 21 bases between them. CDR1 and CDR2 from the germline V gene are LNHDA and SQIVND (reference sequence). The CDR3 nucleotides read TGTGCCAGTTCAGACAGGCGTGACTCGCACCAGCCCCAGCATTTT. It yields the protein CASSDRRDSHQPQHF.

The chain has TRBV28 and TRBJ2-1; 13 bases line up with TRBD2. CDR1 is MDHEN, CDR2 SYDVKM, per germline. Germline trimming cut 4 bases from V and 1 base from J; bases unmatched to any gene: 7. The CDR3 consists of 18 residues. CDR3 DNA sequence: TGTGCCAGCAGTTGGACTAGCGGGAGTCCGGGTTCCTACAATGAGCAGTTCTTC. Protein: CASSWTSGSPGSYNEQFF.

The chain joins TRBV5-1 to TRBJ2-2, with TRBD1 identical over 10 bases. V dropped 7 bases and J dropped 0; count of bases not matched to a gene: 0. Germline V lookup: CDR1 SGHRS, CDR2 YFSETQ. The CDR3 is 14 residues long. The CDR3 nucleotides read TGCGCCAGCGGGACAGGGGCGAACACCGGGGAGCTGTTTTTT. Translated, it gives CASGTGANTGELFF.

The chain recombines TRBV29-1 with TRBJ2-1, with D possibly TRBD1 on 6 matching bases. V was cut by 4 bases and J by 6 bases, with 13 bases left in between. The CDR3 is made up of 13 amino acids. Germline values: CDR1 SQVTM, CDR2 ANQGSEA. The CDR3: CSVVGASINEQFF. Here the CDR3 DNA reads TGCAGCGTTGTGGGGGCAAGTATCAATGAGCAGTTCTTC.

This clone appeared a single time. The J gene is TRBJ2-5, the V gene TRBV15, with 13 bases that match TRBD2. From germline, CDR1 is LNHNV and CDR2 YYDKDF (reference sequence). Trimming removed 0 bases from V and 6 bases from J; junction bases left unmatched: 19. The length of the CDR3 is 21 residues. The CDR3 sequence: CATSRDPRTSGSRGGRKTQYF. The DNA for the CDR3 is TGTGCCACCAGCAGAGATCCTCGGACTAGCGGGAGTAGAGGAGGTCGAAAGACCCAGTACTTC.

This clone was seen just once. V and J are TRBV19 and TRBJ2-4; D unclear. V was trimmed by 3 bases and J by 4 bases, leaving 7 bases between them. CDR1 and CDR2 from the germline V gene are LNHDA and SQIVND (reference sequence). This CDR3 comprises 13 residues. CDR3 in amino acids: CASSIILKNIQYF. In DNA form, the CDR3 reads TGTGCCAGTAGTATTATCCTGAAAAACATTCAGTACTTC.

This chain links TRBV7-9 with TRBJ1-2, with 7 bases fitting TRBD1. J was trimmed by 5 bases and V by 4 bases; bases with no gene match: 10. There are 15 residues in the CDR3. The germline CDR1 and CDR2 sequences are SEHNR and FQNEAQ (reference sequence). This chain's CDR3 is CASSSSPGQFYGYTF. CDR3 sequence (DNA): TGTGCCAGCAGCTCCTCGCCGGGACAGTTTTATGGCTACACCTTC.

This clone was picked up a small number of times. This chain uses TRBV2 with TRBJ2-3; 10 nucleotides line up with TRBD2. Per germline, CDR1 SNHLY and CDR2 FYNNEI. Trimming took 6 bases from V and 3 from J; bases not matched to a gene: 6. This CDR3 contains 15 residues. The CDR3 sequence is CASSPLAGVTDTQYF. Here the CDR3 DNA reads TGTGCCAGCAGCCCCCTAGCGGGAGTTACAGATACGCAGTATTTT.

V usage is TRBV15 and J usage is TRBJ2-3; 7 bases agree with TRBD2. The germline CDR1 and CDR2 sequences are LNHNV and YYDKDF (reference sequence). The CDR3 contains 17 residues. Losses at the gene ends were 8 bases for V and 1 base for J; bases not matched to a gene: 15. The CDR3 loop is CATQTLTSASGTDTQYF. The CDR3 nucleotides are TGTGCCACCCAAACCCTTACTAGCGCCTCTGGCACAGATACGCAGTATTTT. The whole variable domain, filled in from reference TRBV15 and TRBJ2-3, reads DAMVIQNPRYQVTQFGKPVTLSCSQTLNHNVMYWYQQKSSQAPKLLFHYYDKDFNNEADTPDNFQSRRPNTSFCFLDIRSPGLGDTAMYLCATQTLTSASGTDTQYFGPGTRLTVL.

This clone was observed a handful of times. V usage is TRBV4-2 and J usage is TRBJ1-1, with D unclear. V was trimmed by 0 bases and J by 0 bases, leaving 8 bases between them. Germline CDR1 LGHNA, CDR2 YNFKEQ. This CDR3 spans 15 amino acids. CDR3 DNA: TGTGCCAGCAGCCAAGATCCAAACATGAACACTGAAGCTTTCTTT. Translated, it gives CASSQDPNMNTEAFF.

The chain's CDR3 is CAWSFGALNQPQHF. DNA for the CDR3: TGTGCCTGGAGTTTTGGGGCGCTCAATCAGCCCCAGCATTTT. V and J are TRBV30 and TRBJ1-5; perhaps TRBD1 as D (5 bases). The CDR3 totals 14 residues. Germline loops: CDR1 GTSNPN, CDR2 SVGIG (reference sequence). Trimming stripped 2 bases from V and 3 bases from J, with 11 bases between.

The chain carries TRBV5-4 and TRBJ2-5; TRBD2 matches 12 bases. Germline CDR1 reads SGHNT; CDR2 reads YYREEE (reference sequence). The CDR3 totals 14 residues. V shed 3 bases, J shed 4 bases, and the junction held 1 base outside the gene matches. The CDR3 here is CASSSLAGGETQYF. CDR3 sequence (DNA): TGTGCCAGCAGCTCACTAGCGGGAGGAGAGACCCAGTACTTC.

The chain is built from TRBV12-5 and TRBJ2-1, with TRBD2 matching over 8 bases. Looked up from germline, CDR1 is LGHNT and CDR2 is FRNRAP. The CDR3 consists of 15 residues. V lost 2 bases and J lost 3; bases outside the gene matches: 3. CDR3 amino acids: CASGLREGLYNEQFF. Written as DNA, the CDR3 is TGTGCTAGTGGTTTGCGGGAGGGCCTCTACAATGAGCAGTTCTTC.

The CDR3 protein is CASSLGGTTYNEQFF. The CDR3 bases are TGTGCCAGCAGCTTGGGCGGGACTACCTACAATGAGCAGTTCTTC. The chain is built from TRBV7-8 and TRBJ2-1, with TRBD2 matching over 7 bases. V lost 3 bases and J lost 2; bases outside the gene matches: 4. The germline V gene encodes CDR1 SGHVS and CDR2 FQNEAQ. CDR3 length: 15 residues. The full variable domain, with the rest looked up from reference TRBV7-8 and TRBJ2-1, is GAGVSQSPRYKVAKRGQDVALRCDPISGHVSLFWYQQALGQGPEFLTYFQNEAQLDKSGLPSDRFFAERPEGSVSTLKIQRTQQEDSAVYLCASSLGGTTYNEQFFGPGTRLTVL.

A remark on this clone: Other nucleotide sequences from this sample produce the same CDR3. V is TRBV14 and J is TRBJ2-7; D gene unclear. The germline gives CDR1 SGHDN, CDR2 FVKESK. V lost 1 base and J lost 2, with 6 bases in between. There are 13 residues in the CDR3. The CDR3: CASSQVRAYEQYF. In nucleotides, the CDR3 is TGTGCCAGCAGCCAAGTTAGAGCCTACGAGCAGTACTTC.

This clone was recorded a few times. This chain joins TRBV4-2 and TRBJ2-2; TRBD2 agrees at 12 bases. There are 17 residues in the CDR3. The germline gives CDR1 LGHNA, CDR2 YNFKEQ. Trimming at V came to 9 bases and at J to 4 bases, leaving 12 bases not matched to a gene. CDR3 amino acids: CASGQVTSGRSTGELFF. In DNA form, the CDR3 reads TGTGCCAGTGGGCAGGTAACTAGCGGGAGGAGCACCGGGGAGCTGTTTTTT.

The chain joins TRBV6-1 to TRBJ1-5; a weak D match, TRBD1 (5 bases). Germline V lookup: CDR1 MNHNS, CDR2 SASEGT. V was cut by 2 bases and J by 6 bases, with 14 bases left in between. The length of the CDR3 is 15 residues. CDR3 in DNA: TGTGCCAGCAGTGAAAAAAGACAGACCGTTCAGCCCCAGCATTTT. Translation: CASSEKRQTVQPQHF.

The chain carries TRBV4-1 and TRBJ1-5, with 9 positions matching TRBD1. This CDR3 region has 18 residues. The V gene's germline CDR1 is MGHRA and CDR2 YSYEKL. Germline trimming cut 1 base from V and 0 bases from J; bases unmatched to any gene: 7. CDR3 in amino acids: CASSQARDRAYSNQPQHF. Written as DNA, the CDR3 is TGCGCCAGCAGCCAAGCCCGGGACAGGGCTTATAGCAATCAGCCCCAGCATTTT.

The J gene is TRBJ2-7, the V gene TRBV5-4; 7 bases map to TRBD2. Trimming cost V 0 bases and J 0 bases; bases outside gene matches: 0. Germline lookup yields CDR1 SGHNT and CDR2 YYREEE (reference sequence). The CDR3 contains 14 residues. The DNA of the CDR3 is TGTGCCAGCAGCTTGGAGCGGGACTCCTACGAGCAGTACTTC. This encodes CASSLERDSYEQYF.

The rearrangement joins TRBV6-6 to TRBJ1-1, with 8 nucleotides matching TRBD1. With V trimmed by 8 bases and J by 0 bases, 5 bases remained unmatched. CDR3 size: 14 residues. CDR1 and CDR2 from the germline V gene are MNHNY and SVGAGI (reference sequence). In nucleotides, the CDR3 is TGTGCCAGCCAAGAGGACAGGGTGAACACTGAAGCTTTCTTT. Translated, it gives CASQEDRVNTEAFF.

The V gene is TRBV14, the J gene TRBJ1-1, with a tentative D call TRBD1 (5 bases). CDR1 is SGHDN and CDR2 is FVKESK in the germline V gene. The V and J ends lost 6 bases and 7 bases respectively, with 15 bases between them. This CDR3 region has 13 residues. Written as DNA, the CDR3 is TGTGCCAGCAGGGGAGGGGATTCTAATGAAGCTTTCTTT. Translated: CASRGGDSNEAFF.

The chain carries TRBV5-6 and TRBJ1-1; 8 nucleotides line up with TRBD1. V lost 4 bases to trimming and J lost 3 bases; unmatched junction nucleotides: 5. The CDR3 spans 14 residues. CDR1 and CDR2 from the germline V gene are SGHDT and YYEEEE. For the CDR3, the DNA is TGTGCCAGCAGCAGCCTGGACAGGGACACTGAAGCTTTCTTT. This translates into CASSSLDRDTEAFF.

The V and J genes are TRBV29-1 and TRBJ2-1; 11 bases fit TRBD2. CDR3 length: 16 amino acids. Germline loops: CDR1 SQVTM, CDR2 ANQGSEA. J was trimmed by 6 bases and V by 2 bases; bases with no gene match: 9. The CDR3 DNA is TGCAGCGTTGAACTTCCGGGACTAGCGGTTGGCAATGAGCAGTTCTTC. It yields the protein CSVELPGLAVGNEQFF.